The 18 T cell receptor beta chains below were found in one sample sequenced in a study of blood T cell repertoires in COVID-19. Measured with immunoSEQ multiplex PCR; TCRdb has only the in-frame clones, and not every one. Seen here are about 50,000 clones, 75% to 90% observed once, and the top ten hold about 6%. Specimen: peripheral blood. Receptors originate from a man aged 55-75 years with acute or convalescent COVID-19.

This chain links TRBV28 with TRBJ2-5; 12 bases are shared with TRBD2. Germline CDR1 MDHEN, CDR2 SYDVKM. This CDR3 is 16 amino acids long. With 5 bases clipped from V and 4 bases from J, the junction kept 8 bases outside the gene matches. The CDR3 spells CASSHLAGGPTETQYF. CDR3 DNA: TGTGCCAGCAGTCACCTAGCGGGAGGGCCAACAGAGACCCAGTACTTC.

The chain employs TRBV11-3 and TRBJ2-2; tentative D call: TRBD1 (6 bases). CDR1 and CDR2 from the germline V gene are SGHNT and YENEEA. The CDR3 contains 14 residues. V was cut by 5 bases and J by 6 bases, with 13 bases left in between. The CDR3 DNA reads TGTGCCAGCAGCGCTATACAGGGATCCGGGGAGCTGTTTTTT. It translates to CASSAIQGSGELFF.

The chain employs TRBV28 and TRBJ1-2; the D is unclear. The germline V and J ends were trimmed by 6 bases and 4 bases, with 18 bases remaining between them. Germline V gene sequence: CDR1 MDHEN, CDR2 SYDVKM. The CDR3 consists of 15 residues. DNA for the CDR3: TGTGCCAGCAGACCTCCGGGAAAGTCCCTCTATGGCTACACCTTC. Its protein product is CASRPPGKSLYGYTF.

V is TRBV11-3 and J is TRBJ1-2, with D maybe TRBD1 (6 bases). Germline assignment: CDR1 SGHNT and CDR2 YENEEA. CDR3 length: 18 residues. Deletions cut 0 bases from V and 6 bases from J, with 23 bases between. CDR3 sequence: CASSLDETEGEFVDGYTF. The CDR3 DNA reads TGTGCCAGCAGCTTAGATGAGACCGAGGGGGAATTCGTCGATGGCTACACCTTC.

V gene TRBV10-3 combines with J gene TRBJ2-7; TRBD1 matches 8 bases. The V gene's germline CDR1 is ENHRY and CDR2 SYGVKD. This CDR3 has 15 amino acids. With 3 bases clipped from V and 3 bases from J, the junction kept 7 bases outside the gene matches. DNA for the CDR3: TGTGCCATCAGTGACCGGGACAGGAGTGTCTACGAGCAGTACTTC. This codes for CAISDRDRSVYEQYF.

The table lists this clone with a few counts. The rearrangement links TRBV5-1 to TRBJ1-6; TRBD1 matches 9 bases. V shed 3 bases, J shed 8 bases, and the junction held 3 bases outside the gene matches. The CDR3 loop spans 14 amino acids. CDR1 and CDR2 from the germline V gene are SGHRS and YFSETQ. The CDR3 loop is CASSSGQGYSPLHF. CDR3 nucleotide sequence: TGCGCCAGCAGCTCGGGACAGGGCTATTCACCCCTCCACTTT.

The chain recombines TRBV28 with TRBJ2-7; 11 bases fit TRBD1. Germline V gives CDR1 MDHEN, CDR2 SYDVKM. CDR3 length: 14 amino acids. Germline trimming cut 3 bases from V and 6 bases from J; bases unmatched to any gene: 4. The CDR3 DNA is TGTGCCAGCAGTTTCCCTGGGACAGGGGGCGAGCAGTACTTC. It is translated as CASSFPGTGGEQYF.

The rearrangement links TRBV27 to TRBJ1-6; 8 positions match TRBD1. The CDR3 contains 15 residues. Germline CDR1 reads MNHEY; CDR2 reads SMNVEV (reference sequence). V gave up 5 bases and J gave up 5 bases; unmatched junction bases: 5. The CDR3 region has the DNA TGTGCCAGCAGTACGACGGACAGGGATAATTCACCCCTCCACTTT. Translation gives CASSTTDRDNSPLHF.

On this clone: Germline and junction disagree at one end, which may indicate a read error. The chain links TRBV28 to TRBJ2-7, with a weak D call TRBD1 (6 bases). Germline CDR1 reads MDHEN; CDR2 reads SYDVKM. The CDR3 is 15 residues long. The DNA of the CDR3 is TGTACCAGCAGTGAGACAGGCTACAGCTCCTACGAGCAGTACTTC. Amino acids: CTSSETGYSSYEQYF.

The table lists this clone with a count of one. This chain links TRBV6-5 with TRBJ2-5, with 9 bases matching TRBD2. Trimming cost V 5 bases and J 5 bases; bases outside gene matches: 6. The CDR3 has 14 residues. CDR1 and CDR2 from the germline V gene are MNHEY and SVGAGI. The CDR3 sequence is CASSLAGRWETQYF. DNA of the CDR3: TGTGCCAGCAGTCTAGCGGGACGGTGGGAGACCCAGTACTTC.

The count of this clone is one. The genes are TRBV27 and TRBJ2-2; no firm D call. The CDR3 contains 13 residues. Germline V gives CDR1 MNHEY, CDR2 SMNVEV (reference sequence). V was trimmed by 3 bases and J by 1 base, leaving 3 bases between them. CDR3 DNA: TGTGCCAGCAGTTTCCTGAACACCGGGGAGCTGTTTTTT. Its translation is CASSFLNTGELFF.

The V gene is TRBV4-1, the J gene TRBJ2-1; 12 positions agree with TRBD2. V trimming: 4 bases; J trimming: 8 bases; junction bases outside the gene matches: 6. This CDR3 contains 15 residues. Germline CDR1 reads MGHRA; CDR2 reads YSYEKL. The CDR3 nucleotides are TGCGCCAGCAGCCGCGCTAGCGGGAGGGCGGATGAGCAGTTCTTC. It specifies CASSRASGRADEQFF.

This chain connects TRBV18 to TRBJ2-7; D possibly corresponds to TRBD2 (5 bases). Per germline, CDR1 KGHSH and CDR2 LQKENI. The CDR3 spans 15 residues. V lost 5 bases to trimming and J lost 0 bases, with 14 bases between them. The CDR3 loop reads CASSAYGISSYEQYF. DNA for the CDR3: TGTGCCAGCTCAGCTTACGGGATCAGCTCCTACGAGCAGTACTTC.

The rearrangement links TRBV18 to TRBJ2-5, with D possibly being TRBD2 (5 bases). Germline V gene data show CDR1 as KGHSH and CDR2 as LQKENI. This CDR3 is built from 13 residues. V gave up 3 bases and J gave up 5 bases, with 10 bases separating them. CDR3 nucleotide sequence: TGTGCCAGCTCACCCCTAGCTGGGGAGACCCAGTACTTC. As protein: CASSPLAGETQYF.

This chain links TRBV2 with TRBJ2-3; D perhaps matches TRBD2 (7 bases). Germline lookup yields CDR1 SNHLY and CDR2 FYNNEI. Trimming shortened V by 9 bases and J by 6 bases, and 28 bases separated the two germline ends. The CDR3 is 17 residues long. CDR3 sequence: CASTPAKGEGLFDTQYF. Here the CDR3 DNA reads TGTGCCAGTACCCCCGCCAAGGGGGAGGGCTTGTTTGATACGCAGTATTTT. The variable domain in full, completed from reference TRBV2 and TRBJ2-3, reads EPEVTQTPSHQVTQMGQEVILRCVPISNHLYFYWYRQILGQKVEFLVSFYNNEISEKSEIFDDQFSVERPDGSNFTLKIRSTKLEDSAMYFCASTPAKGEGLFDTQYFGPGTRLTVL.

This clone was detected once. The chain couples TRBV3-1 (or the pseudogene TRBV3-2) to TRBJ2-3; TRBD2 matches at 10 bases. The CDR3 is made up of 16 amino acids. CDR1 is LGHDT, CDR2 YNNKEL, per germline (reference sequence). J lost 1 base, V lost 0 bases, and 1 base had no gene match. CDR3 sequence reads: CASSQDLAGGTDTQYF. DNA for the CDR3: TGTGCCAGCAGCCAAGATCTAGCGGGGGGCACAGATACGCAGTATTTT.

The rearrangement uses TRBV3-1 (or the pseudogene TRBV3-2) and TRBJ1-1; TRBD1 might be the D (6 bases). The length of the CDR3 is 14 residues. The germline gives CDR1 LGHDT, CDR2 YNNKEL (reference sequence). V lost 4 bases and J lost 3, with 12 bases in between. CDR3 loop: CASSPVQGDTEAFF. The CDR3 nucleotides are TGTGCCAGCAGCCCAGTACAGGGTGACACTGAAGCTTTCTTT.

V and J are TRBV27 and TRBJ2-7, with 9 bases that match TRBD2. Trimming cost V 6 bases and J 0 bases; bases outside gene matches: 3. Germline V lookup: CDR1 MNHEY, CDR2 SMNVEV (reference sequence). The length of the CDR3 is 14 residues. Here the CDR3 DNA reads TGTGCCAGCAGATTAGCGGGAGACTCCTACGAGCAGTACTTC. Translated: CASRLAGDSYEQYF.